This TCR beta chain was sequenced in a study of Ad26.COV2.S vaccination and SARS-CoV-2 variants. Germline CDR1 is DFQATT and CDR2 is SNEGSKA (reference sequence). The CDR3 extends over 16 amino acids. Sequencing was performed with immunoSEQ multiplex PCR; in TCRdb, only in-frame clones are kept and a portion is missing. The sample lists some 330,000 clones, around 90% occurring once. Described treatment: 19 received Ad26.COV2.S at low or high dose, single or two shots; about 5 received placebo; per-sample allocation not given. Sampling was done on day 63 after the first vaccine or placebo injection. Details on this clone: A junction end diverges from the germline sequence, so it may reflect a read error.

The clonotype was recovered from a person aged 18-65 years who received the Ad26.COV2.S COVID-19 vaccine or a placebo. This material consisted of peripheral blood, taken in a trial of Ad26.COV2.S vaccine versus placebo. The chain uses TRBV20-1 and TRBJ2-3; D is uncertain. In DNA, the CDR3 is TGCAGGGCTAGTACATCGGTGGAACCGAGCACAGATACGCAGTATTTT. This encodes CRASTSVEPSTDTQYF.